The clone carrying this T cell receptor beta chain was seen a handful of times. Its antigen is currently unknown. There are 14 residues in the CDR3. In germline, CDR1 is SGHNT, CDR2 YYREEE (reference sequence). V lost 3 bases, J lost 3 bases, and 13 bases lay in between. The sample is drawn from a study of long-term antiretroviral therapy in people with HIV. Study-wide context: In the earliest collections, sampling predates the 2015 immediate-ART recommendation by about a decade.

Whole-study results and caveats: Pre-ART clonal expansions dominated every time point's repertoire. Participants lacked recorded data on ART adherence, viral resistance or therapy changes. Once patients were on ART, diversity went higher but still fell short of transplant donor controls.

Survey level was the resolution at which the v3.0 immunoSEQ assay ran. Clones were read by immunoSEQ multiplex PCR, and TCRdb kept only the in-frame ones, dropping some. The sample has tens of thousands of clones; 85% to 90% are singletons. V usage is TRBV5-4 and J usage is TRBJ2-7, with D maybe TRBD1 (6 bases). This TCR came from a man aged 45-65 years with HIV. The sample was unsorted PBMCs, taken 3.2 years before starting antiretroviral therapy. CDR3 in amino acids: CASSSGKGGYEQYF. The CDR3 region has the DNA TGTGCCAGCAGCTCCGGCAAAGGGGGCTACGAGCAGTACTTC.